This is a list of T cell receptor beta chains from one sample in a study of preoperative IRX-2 immunotherapy in early breast cancer. TCRdb keeps only in-frame clones here, not all; method: immunoSEQ multiplex PCR. Found here are over 30,000 clones, about nine tenths of them singletons; the top ten hold 1.6%. The specimen comprised tumor tissue, sampled after IRX-2 immunotherapy. The receptors here all came from a human donor with breast cancer. CDR3s include the opening cysteine and the closing phenylalanine or tryptophan. D genes are given only for firm matches. For some rows the clone size is stated as once, few or many, or as a class when expanded; others skip it.

J gene: TRBJ1-2
V gene: TRBV18
clone size: NA
D gene: NA
CDR3 protein: CASSPPPPRRGLYGYTF
CDR3 DNA: TGTGCCAGCTCACCACCCCCGCCCCGCAGGGGCCTCTATGGCTACACCTTC

J gene: TRBJ1-1
V gene: TRBV6-8
clone size: NA
D gene: NA
CDR3 protein: CASSYSRGALRAANTEAFF
CDR3 DNA: TGTGCCAGCAGTTACTCGAGGGGGGCTCTCCGGGCCGCGAACACTGAAGCTTTCTTT

J gene: TRBJ1-3
V gene: TRBV11-3
clone size: NA
D gene: TRBD1
CDR3 protein: CASSPTGTGIGNTIYF
CDR3 DNA: TGTGCCAGCAGCCCCACCGGGACAGGGATAGGAAACACCATATATTTT

J gene: TRBJ1-3
V gene: TRBV25-1
clone size: few
D gene: TRBD1
CDR3 protein: CASSAGTGGKNTIYF
CDR3 DNA: TGTGCCAGCAGTGCAGGGACAGGGGGCAAAAACACCATATATTTT

J gene: TRBJ2-2
V gene: TRBV11-3
clone size: NA
D gene: NA
CDR3 protein: CASSPDSLYANTGELFF
CDR3 DNA: TGTGCCAGCAGCCCAGACAGCTTATACGCGAACACCGGGGAGCTGTTTTTT

J gene: TRBJ2-7
V gene: TRBV11-3
clone size: few
D gene: NA
CDR3 protein: CASSLSSSANEQYF
CDR3 DNA: TGTGCCAGCAGCTTATCAAGCTCGGCAAACGAGCAGTACTTC

J gene: TRBJ1-1
V gene: TRBV30
clone size: NA
D gene: TRBD1
CDR3 protein: CAWSPGGPSTEAFF
CDR3 DNA: TGTGCCTGGAGCCCAGGGGGTCCGAGCACTGAAGCTTTCTTT

J gene: TRBJ2-7
V gene: TRBV5-1
clone size: NA
D gene: TRBD2
CDR3 protein: CASSWGSGRGYEQYF
CDR3 DNA: TGCGCCAGCAGCTGGGGAAGCGGGAGAGGCTACGAGCAGTACTTC

J gene: TRBJ1-2
V gene: TRBV7-8
clone size: NA
D gene: NA
CDR3 protein: CASSLSFDYGYTF
CDR3 DNA: TGTGCCAGCAGCCTCAGCTTTGACTATGGCTACACCTTC

J gene: TRBJ1-2
V gene: TRBV11-3
clone size: once
D gene: NA
CDR3 protein: CASSLPKGSGGSYGYTF
CDR3 DNA: TGTGCCAGCAGCTTGCCTAAGGGCTCTGGGGGCAGTTATGGCTACACCTTC

J gene: TRBJ1-1
V gene: TRBV6-8
clone size: NA
D gene: NA
CDR3 protein: CASTLSPNREVSTEAFF
CDR3 DNA: TGTGCCAGCACCCTATCCCCAAACAGGGAAGTATCCACTGAAGCTTTCTTT

J gene: TRBJ1-2
V gene: TRBV4-1
clone size: NA
D gene: TRBD1
CDR3 protein: CASSHATGNYGYTF
CDR3 DNA: TGCGCCAGCAGCCACGCGACAGGGAACTATGGCTACACCTTC

J gene: TRBJ2-5
V gene: TRBV7-6
clone size: NA
D gene: NA
CDR3 protein: CASSFQGVGQETQYF
CDR3 DNA: TGTGCCAGCAGCTTCCAAGGAGTCGGACAAGAGACCCAGTACTTC

J gene: TRBJ2-7
V gene: TRBV1
clone size: NA
D gene: NA
CDR3 protein: CASSQDYGRPYEQYF
CDR3 DNA: TGCGCCAGCAGCCAAGACTACGGGAGACCCTACGAGCAGTACTTC

J gene: TRBJ2-5
V gene: TRBV19
clone size: NA
D gene: NA
CDR3 protein: CASSIIAKETQYF
CDR3 DNA: TGTGCCAGTAGTATAATAGCTAAAGAGACCCAGTACTTC

J gene: TRBJ2-5
V gene: TRBV7-5
clone size: NA
D gene: NA
CDR3 protein: CASSLGAARETQYF
CDR3 DNA: TGTGCCAGCAGCTTAGGAGCGGCTCGGGAGACCCAGTACTTC

J gene: TRBJ1-1
V gene: TRBV19
clone size: NA
D gene: NA
CDR3 protein: CASSQREAWAFF
CDR3 DNA: TGTGCCAGTAGTCAGAGGGAGGCGTGGGCTTTCTTT

J gene: TRBJ1-2
V gene: TRBV7-7
clone size: NA
D gene: TRBD1
CDR3 protein: CASSLGGGAHYGYTF
CDR3 DNA: TGTGCCAGTAGCCTCGGAGGGGGCGCACACTATGGCTACACCTTC

J gene: TRBJ1-2
V gene: TRBV6-8
clone size: NA
D gene: TRBD1
CDR3 protein: CASSYYLGQPISTNYGYTF
CDR3 DNA: TGTGCCAGCAGTTACTACTTGGGACAGCCGATCAGTACTAACTATGGCTACACCTTC

J gene: TRBJ1-5
V gene: TRBV11-3
clone size: NA
D gene: TRBD1
CDR3 protein: CASSSWTGGGQPQHF
CDR3 DNA: TGTGCCAGCAGCTCATGGACAGGGGGAGGTCAGCCCCAGCATTTT

J gene: TRBJ1-3
V gene: TRBV18
clone size: NA
D gene: NA
CDR3 protein: CASSPVNSGNTIYF
CDR3 DNA: TGTGCCAGCTCACCCGTCAACTCTGGAAACACCATATATTTT

J gene: TRBJ1-1
V gene: TRBV18
clone size: NA
D gene: TRBD1
CDR3 protein: CASSPSGTGEAAFF
CDR3 DNA: TGTGCCAGCTCACCTTCCGGGACAGGGGAGGCGGCTTTCTTT

J gene: TRBJ1-6
V gene: TRBV2
clone size: NA
D gene: TRBD1
CDR3 protein: CASSLTSGTANSPLHF
CDR3 DNA: TGTGCCAGCAGTTTAACTTCCGGGACAGCAAATTCACCCCTCCACTTT

J gene: TRBJ2-1
V gene: TRBV6-8
clone size: NA
D gene: TRBD2
CDR3 protein: CASSSGLAGLDEQFF
CDR3 DNA: TGTGCCAGCAGTTCGGGACTAGCGGGATTGGATGAGCAGTTCTTC

J gene: TRBJ1-1
V gene: TRBV22-1
clone size: NA
D gene: NA
CDR3 protein: CATSDLPGQGYTEAFF
CDR3 DNA: TGTGCCACCAGTGATCTCCCCGGACAGGGTTACACTGAAGCTTTCTTT

J gene: TRBJ1-5
V gene: TRBV6-8
clone size: few
D gene: NA
CDR3 protein: CASSKQLGTVGPYSNQPQHF
CDR3 DNA: TGTGCCAGCAGTAAGCAATTGGGTACCGTTGGTCCTTATAGCAATCAGCCCCAGCATTTT

J gene: TRBJ1-1
V gene: TRBV19
clone size: NA
D gene: NA
CDR3 protein: CASRTAQGMTGVAEAFF
CDR3 DNA: TGTGCCAGTAGAACCGCCCAGGGGATGACGGGAGTTGCTGAAGCTTTCTTT

J gene: TRBJ1-2
V gene: TRBV28
clone size: NA
D gene: NA
CDR3 protein: CASSPTGDGYTF
CDR3 DNA: TGTGCCAGCAGTCCGACAGGCGATGGCTACACCTTC

J gene: TRBJ1-2
V gene: TRBV6-8
clone size: NA
D gene: TRBD1
CDR3 protein: CASSGDRAWGYTF
CDR3 DNA: TGTGCCAGCAGTGGCGACAGGGCGTGGGGCTACACCTTC

J gene: TRBJ2-5
V gene: TRBV5-1
clone size: NA
D gene: NA
CDR3 protein: CASSLVFTSEETQYF
CDR3 DNA: TGCGCCAGCAGCTTGGTTTTCACTAGTGAAGAGACCCAGTACTTC

J gene: TRBJ1-3
V gene: TRBV7-6
clone size: NA
D gene: NA
CDR3 protein: CASSFRTGGLLTGNTIYF
CDR3 DNA: TGTGCCAGCAGCTTCCGAACCGGTGGATTACTGACTGGAAACACCATATATTTT

J gene: TRBJ2-7
V gene: TRBV6-8
clone size: NA
D gene: NA
CDR3 protein: CASRAHADSYEQYF
CDR3 DNA: TGTGCCAGCAGAGCCCACGCAGACTCCTACGAGCAGTACTTC

J gene: TRBJ1-2
V gene: TRBV14
clone size: NA
D gene: NA
CDR3 protein: CASSQEKEHGYTF
CDR3 DNA: TGTGCCAGCAGCCAAGAGAAGGAGCATGGCTACACCTTC

J gene: TRBJ1-2
V gene: TRBV7-1
clone size: NA
D gene: NA
CDR3 protein: CASSLGLASNGYTF
CDR3 DNA: TGTGCCAGCAGCCTGGGGTTAGCCTCGAATGGCTACACCTTC

J gene: TRBJ1-2
V gene: TRBV5-1
clone size: once
D gene: TRBD1
CDR3 protein: CASSPRTGGDYGYTF
CDR3 DNA: TGCGCCAGCAGCCCTCGGACAGGGGGCGACTATGGCTACACCTTC

J gene: TRBJ2-2
V gene: TRBV18
clone size: NA
D gene: NA
CDR3 protein: CASSKAGSNTGELFF
CDR3 DNA: TGTGCCAGCTCAAAGGCGGGATCGAACACCGGGGAGCTGTTTTTT

J gene: TRBJ1-1
V gene: TRBV19
clone size: NA
D gene: NA
CDR3 protein: CASRPSGATEAFF
CDR3 DNA: TGTGCCAGTAGGCCCTCCGGGGCCACTGAAGCTTTCTTT

J gene: TRBJ2-3
V gene: TRBV14
clone size: NA
D gene: NA
CDR3 protein: CASRQGQTNSDTQYF
CDR3 DNA: TGTGCCAGCAGACAGGGACAAACAAACTCGGATACGCAGTATTTT

J gene: TRBJ2-7
V gene: TRBV5-1
clone size: NA
D gene: TRBD1
CDR3 protein: CASSPSPDRGDEQYF
CDR3 DNA: TGCGCCAGCAGCCCATCTCCAGACAGGGGCGACGAGCAGTACTTC

J gene: TRBJ1-6
V gene: TRBV6-8
clone size: NA
D gene: TRBD1
CDR3 protein: CASTGTAYNSPLHF
CDR3 DNA: TGTGCCAGCACCGGGACAGCATATAATTCACCCCTCCACTTT

J gene: TRBJ2-7
V gene: TRBV12-5
clone size: NA
D gene: TRBD2
CDR3 protein: CASGFAVAGGVEQYF
CDR3 DNA: TGTGCTAGTGGTTTCGCCGTAGCGGGAGGGGTCGAGCAGTACTTC

J gene: TRBJ1-4
V gene: TRBV5-1
clone size: NA
D gene: NA
CDR3 protein: CASSPLGGANEKLFF
CDR3 DNA: TGCGCCAGCAGCCCCCTTGGGGGGGCTAATGAAAAACTGTTTTTT

J gene: TRBJ2-5
V gene: TRBV6-8
clone size: NA
D gene: TRBD1
CDR3 protein: CAIGRDGQGRETQYF
CDR3 DNA: TGTGCCATCGGAAGGGACGGACAGGGACGAGAGACCCAGTACTTC

J gene: TRBJ1-3
V gene: TRBV5-1
clone size: NA
D gene: NA
CDR3 protein: CASSLAGTPETTIYF
CDR3 DNA: TGCGCCAGCAGCTTGGCGGGGACCCCAGAAACAACCATATATTTT

J gene: TRBJ2-2
V gene: TRBV10-2
clone size: NA
D gene: NA
CDR3 protein: CASSESYTGELFF
CDR3 DNA: TGCGCCAGCAGTGAGTCTTACACCGGGGAGCTGTTTTTT

J gene: TRBJ1-1
V gene: TRBV11-3
clone size: NA
D gene: TRBD1
CDR3 protein: CASSYDRGQSMNTEAFF
CDR3 DNA: TGTGCCAGCAGTTATGACAGGGGGCAGAGCATGAACACTGAAGCTTTCTTT